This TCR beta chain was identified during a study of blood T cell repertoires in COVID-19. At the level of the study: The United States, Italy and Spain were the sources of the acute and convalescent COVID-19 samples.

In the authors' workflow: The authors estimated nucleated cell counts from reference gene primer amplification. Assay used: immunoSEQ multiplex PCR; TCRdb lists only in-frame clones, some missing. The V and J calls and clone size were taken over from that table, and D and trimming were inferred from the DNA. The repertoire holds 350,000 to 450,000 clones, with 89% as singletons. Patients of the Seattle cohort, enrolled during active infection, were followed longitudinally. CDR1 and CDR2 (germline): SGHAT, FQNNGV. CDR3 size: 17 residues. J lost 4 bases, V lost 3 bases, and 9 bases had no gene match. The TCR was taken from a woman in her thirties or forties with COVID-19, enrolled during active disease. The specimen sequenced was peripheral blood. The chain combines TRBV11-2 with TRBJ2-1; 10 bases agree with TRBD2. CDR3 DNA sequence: TGTGCCAGCAGCTTCTCGATAGCGGGAGGACCGTACAATGAGCAGTTCTTC. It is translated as CASSFSIAGGPYNEQFF.